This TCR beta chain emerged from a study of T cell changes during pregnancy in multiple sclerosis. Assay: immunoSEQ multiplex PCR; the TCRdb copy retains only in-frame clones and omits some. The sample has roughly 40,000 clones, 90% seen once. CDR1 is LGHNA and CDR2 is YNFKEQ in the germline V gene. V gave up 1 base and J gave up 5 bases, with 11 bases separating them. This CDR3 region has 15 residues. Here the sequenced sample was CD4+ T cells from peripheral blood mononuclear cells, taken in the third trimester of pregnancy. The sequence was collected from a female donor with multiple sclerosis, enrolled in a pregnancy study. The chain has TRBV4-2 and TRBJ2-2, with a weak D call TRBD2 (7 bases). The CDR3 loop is CASSQAEGGTGELFF. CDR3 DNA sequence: TGTGCCAGCAGCCAAGCGGAGGGGGGGACCGGGGAGCTGTTTTTT.